The 6 T cell receptor beta chains given below trace back to one sample, sequenced in a study of blood T cell repertoires in COVID-19 (dated by TCRdb to the early 2020s). The library came from the immunoSEQ multiplex PCR assay. In TCRdb, the immuneACCESS table is reduced to in-frame sequences with V and J assigned. These tables do not hold every clone; where another copy was compared, an unresolved V gene accounts for under half, and the others remain unexplained. Present in this sample are approximately 130,000 clones, approximately 85% of which were seen just once. Roughly 13% of the sample rests with the top ten. The sequenced material came from peripheral blood. The receptors here all came from a human donor in a cohort sampled during active COVID-19.

The chain links TRBV4-2 to TRBJ1-2, with D perhaps matching TRBD1 (5 bases). Germline CDR1 reads LGHNA; CDR2 reads YNFKEQ. Trimming pared 7 bases from V and 4 bases from J, leaving 25 bases between. The CDR3 has 17 amino acids. The chain's CDR3 is CASTERGSTIGAYGYTF. The CDR3, as DNA: TGTGCCAGCACTGAAAGGGGCAGCACTATAGGAGCCTATGGCTACACCTTC.

The chain is built from TRBV7-6 and TRBJ1-5, with unresolved D. This CDR3 region has 14 residues. The germline V gene encodes CDR1 SGHVS and CDR2 FNYEAQ. The ends were cut back, 2 bases at V and 2 bases at J, with 7 bases in the middle. The CDR3 DNA is TGTGCCAGCAGCTTATCGAGAGGCAATCAGCCCCAGCATTTT. Its translation is CASSLSRGNQPQHF. The full variable domain, in which reference TRBV7-6 and TRBJ1-5 provide the parts outside the CDR3, is GAGVSQSPRYKVTKRGQDVALRCDPISGHVSLYWYRQALGQGPEFLTYFNYEAQQDKSGLPNDRFSAERPEGSISTLTIQRTEQRDSAMYRCASSLSRGNQPQHFGDGTRLSIL.

A word on this clone: At one boundary the junction diverges from the germline segment, which might be a read error. The genes are TRBV3-1 (or the pseudogene TRBV3-2) and TRBJ2-7, with 8 bases lining up with TRBD2. Germline CDR1 is LGHDT and CDR2 is YNNKEL (reference sequence). The CDR3 is 18 amino acids. The CDR3 DNA follows: TGTGCCAGCAGTCAAGGTAAACTTGTTCTGCGGGGGGTAGGTGAGCAGTACTTC. It codes for CASSQGKLVLRGVGEQYF.

The chain has TRBV30 and TRBJ2-5, with D tentatively TRBD1 (6 bases). Trimming took 6 bases from V and 5 from J, leaving 13 bases between them. The CDR3 sequence is 12 residues long. Germline V gene data show CDR1 as GTSNPN and CDR2 as SVGIG (reference sequence). CDR3 residues: CACPSGGETQYF. CDR3 nucleotides: TGTGCCTGCCCTAGTGGGGGCGAGACCCAGTACTTC.

This chain connects TRBV5-1 to TRBJ1-1; 8 bases match TRBD1. Germline CDR1 SGHRS, CDR2 YFSETQ. The CDR3 runs to 15 residues. The trim removed 5 bases at V and 0 bases at J, leaving 6 bases unmatched. The CDR3 sequence is CASSPSGGLNTEAFF. The CDR3 bases are TGCGCCAGCAGTCCGTCAGGGGGCCTGAACACTGAAGCTTTCTTT.

The genes are TRBV10-3 and TRBJ2-3; possible D gene TRBD2, 5 bases. Trimming stripped 3 bases from V and 2 bases from J, with 12 bases between. The CDR3 loop spans 15 amino acids. Per the germline V gene, CDR1 is ENHRY and CDR2 is SYGVKD. The CDR3 DNA follows: TGTGCCATCAGTGATATTAGCGCCCTCACAGATACGCAGTATTTT. It specifies CAISDISALTDTQYF.